What follows describes a single TCR beta chain. These data come from a study of long-term antiretroviral therapy in people with HIV. immunoSEQ v3.0 was run at survey level. Researchers set sequencing to target roughly 40,000-55,000 T-cell genomes per sample. Using immunoSEQ multiplex PCR, the repertoire was profiled, and TCRdb retains in-frame clones only, with some absent. Among some 31,000 clones listed, approximately 97% were seen once. The CDR3 contains 13 residues. Germline V lookup: CDR1 GTSNPN, CDR2 SVGIG (reference sequence). V dropped 5 bases and J dropped 1; count of bases not matched to a gene: 3.

The sequence was collected from a man in his thirties or forties with HIV. The sequencing here drew on unsorted PBMCs, taken 6.9 years after starting antiretroviral therapy. The V gene is TRBV30, the J gene TRBJ2-3, with TRBD2 matching over 7 bases. In nucleotides, the CDR3 is TGTGCCTGGGGCCGGGAGGGCACAGATACGCAGTATTTT. It yields the protein CAWGREGTDTQYF.